This T cell receptor (beta chain) stems from a study of T-cell reconstitution after alpha-beta-depleted transplantation in children. Study-wide findings and caveats: Some patients owed their high day-60 TCRbeta diversity to surviving recipient T cells and thymic progenitors. Expanded graft clones, several hundred of them, were reportedly the source of alpha-beta T cells about two months after transplant. Fresh T-cell production supplied most of the T-cell counts and diversity seen one year after transplant.

A remark on this clonotype: Its target is not known. The junction shows a germline mismatch at one end, possibly a read error.

Germline V CDR1 and CDR2: MGHDK, SYGVNS. There are 13 residues in the CDR3. Library preparation (for TCRbeta) was performed with unique molecular identifiers. MiXCR, applied by TCRdb to the PCR reads, yields one record per CDR3 protein. The profile shows fewer than 500,000 distinct CDR3 sequences, approximately 42% of them singletons. This chain links TRBV25-1 with TRBJ2-3; a possible D gene is TRBD2 (6 bases). The sequenced sample was PBMCs, obtained before TCRalphabeta/CD19-depleted stem cell transplant. The receptor's source is a girl aged 2 to 10 with aplastic anemia, due to receive a stem cell transplant. This chain's CDR3 is CASTETGEDTQYF. As DNA, the CDR3 is TGTGCCAGCACTGAAACGGGGGAGGATACGCAGTATTTT.